This T cell receptor (beta chain) is from a study of T cell clonotyping in hematopoietic cell transplantation. Study in general: Cytoreduction preceded collection of pretransplant recipient samples.

About this clone: The antigen is undetermined.

Profiling relied on immunoSEQ multiplex PCR, and the TCRdb table lists in-frame clones only, not all of them. The sample has approximately 9,300 clones, around 90% seen once; the top ten hold more than 12%. Noted time point: recipient sample about 28 days before transplant, after cytoreduction. Whole-study findings and limits: Few recipient clonotypes overlapped donors; over 95% were de novo at given depth. After transplant, recipient diversity fell while pathologically expanded clonotypes grew through day 180.

Germline CDR1 MRHNA, CDR2 SNTAGT. This CDR3 spans 15 amino acids. The V gene end was trimmed by 0 bases and the J gene end by 6 bases; junction bases not matched to a gene: 1. Sequenced material: peripheral blood mononuclear cells, taken before stem cell transplant. This chain links TRBV6-4 with TRBJ2-1; 11 nucleotides match TRBD2. The TCR was taken from a woman aged 50 to 60 with chronic myeloid leukemia. Some clones in this sample may be carry-over from other donors' samples. CDR3 nucleotides: TGTGCCAGCAGTGACTCACTAGCGGGAGCCAATGAGCAGTTCTTC. Translating gives CASSDSLAGANEQFF.